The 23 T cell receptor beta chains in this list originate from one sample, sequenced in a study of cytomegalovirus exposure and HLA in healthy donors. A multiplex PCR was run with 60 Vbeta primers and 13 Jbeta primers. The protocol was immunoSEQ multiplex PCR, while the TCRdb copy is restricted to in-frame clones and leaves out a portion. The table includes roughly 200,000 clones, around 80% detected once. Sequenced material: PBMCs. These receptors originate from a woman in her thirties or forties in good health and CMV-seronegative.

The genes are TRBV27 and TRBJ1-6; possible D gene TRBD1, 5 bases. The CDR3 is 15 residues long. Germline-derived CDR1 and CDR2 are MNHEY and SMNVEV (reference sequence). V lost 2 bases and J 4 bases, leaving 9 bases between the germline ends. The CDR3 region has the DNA TGTGCCAGCAGTTTAGACAGCATATATAATTCACCCCTCCACTTT. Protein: CASSLDSIYNSPLHF.

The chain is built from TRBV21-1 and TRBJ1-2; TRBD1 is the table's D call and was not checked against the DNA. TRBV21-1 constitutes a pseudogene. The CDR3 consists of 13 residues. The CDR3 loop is CASSLQGARGYTF. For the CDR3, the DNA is TGTGCCAGCAGCCTACAGGGGGCGCGGGGCTACACCTTC.

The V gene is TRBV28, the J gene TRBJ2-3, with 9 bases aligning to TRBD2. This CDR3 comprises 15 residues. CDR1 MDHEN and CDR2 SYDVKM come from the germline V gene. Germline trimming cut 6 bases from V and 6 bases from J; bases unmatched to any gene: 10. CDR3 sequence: CASSSGTSNFDTQYF. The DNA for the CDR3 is TGTGCCAGCAGCTCCGGGACTAGCAATTTTGATACGCAGTATTTT.

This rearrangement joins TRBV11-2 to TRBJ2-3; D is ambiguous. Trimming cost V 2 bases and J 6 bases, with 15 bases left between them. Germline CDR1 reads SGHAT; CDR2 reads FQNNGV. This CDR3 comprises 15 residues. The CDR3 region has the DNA TGTGCCAGCAGCTTAATCCACTATGCAACGGATACGCAGTATTTT. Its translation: CASSLIHYATDTQYF.

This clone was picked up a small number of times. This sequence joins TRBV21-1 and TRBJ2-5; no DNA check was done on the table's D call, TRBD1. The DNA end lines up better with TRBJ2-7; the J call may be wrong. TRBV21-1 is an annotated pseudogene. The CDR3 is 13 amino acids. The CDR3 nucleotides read TGTGCCAGCGGCGGACAGGGTGGGTACGAGCAGTACTTC. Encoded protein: CASGGQGGYEQYF.

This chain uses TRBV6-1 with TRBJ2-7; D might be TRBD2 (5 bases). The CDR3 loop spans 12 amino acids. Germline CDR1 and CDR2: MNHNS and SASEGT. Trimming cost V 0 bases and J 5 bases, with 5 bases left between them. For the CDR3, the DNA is TGTGCCAGCAGTGAAGCGAGGGACGAGCAGTACTTC. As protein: CASSEARDEQYF.

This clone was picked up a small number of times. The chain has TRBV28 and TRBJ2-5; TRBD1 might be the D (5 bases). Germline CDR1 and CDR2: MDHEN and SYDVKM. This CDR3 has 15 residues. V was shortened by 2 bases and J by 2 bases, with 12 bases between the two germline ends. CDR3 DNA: TGTGCCAGCAGTTTACCATCCGCAGGGCAAGAGACCCAGTACTTC. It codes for CASSLPSAGQETQYF.

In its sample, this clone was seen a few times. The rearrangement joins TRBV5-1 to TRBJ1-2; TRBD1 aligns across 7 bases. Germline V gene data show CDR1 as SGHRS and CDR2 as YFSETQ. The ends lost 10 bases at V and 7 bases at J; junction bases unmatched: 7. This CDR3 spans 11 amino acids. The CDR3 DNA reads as TGCGCCTGCTCAACAGGGGTTGGCTACACCTTC. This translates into CACSTGVGYTF.

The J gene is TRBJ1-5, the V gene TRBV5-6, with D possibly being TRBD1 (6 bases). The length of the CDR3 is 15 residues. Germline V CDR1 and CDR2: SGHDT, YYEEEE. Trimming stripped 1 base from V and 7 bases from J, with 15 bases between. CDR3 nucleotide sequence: TGTGCCAGCAGCTTGAAGAGCAGGGGCCCCCAGCCCCAGCATTTT. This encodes CASSLKSRGPQPQHF. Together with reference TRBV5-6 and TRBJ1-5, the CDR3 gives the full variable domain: DAGVTQSPTHLIKTRGQQVTLRCSPKSGHDTVSWYQQALGQGPQFIFQYYEEEERQRGNFPDRFSGHQFPNYSSELNVNALLLGDSALYLCASSLKSRGPQPQHFGDGTRLSIL.

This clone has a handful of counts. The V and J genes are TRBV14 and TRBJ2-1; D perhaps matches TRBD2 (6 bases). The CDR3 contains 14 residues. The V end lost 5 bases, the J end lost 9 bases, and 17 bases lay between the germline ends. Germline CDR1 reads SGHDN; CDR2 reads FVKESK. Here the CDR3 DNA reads TGTGCCAGCAGCGACTGGAGGGGTTTTGGTGAGCAGTTCTTC. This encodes CASSDWRGFGEQFF.

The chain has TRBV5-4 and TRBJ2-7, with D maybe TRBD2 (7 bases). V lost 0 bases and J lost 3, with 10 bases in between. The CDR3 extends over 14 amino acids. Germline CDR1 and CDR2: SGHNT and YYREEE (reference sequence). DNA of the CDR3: TGTGCCAGCAGCTTGGCCGGGGGGCGCTACGAGCAGTACTTC. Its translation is CASSLAGGRYEQYF.

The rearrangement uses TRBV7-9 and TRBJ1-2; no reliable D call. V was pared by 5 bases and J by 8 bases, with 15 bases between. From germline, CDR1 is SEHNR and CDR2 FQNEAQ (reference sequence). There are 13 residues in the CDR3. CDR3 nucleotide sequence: TGTGCCAGCAGCCTTGCTCAGGTCTGGGGCTACACCTTC. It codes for CASSLAQVWGYTF. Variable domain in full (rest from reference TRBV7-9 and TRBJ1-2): DTGVSQNPRHKITKRGQNVTFRCDPISEHNRLYWYRQTLGQGPEFLTYFQNEAQLEKSRLLSDRFSAERPKGSFSTLEIQRTEQGDSAMYLCASSLAQVWGYTFGSGTRLTVV.

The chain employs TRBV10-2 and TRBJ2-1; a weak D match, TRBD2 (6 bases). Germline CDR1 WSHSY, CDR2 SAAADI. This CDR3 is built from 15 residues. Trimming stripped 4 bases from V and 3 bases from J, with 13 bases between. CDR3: CASSGTDGGYNEQFF. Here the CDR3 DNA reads TGCGCCAGCAGTGGTACCGACGGGGGCTACAATGAGCAGTTCTTC.

The CDR3 nucleotides are TGTGCCAGCAGCTCAGACAGGGTGAGGGGCACTGAAGCTTTCTTT. Amino acid sequence: CASSSDRVRGTEAFF. This chain connects TRBV7-9 to TRBJ1-1; 7 nucleotides align to TRBD1. This CDR3 region has 15 residues. Germline V gene sequence: CDR1 SEHNR, CDR2 FQNEAQ (reference sequence). The V gene end was trimmed by 4 bases and the J gene end by 4 bases; junction bases not matched to a gene: 9.

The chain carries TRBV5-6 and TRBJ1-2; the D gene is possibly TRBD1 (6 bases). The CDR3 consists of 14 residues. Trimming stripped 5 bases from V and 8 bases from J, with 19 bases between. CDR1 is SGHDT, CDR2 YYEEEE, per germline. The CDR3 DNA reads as TGTGCCAGCAGTTACCGGGACATCCCTTCGGGCTACACCTTC. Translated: CASSYRDIPSGYTF.

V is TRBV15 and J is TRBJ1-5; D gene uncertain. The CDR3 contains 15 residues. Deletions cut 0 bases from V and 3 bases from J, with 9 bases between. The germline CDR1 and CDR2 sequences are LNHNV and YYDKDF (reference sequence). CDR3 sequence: CATSREESANQPQHF. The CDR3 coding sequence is TGTGCCACCAGCAGAGAGGAAAGCGCCAATCAGCCCCAGCATTTT.

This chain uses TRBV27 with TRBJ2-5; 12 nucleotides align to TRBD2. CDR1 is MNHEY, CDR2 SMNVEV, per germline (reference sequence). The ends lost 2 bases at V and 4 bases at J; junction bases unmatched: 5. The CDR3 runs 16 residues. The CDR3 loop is CASSLASGRAGETQYF. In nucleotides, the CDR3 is TGTGCCAGCAGTTTAGCTAGCGGGAGGGCCGGAGAGACCCAGTACTTC.

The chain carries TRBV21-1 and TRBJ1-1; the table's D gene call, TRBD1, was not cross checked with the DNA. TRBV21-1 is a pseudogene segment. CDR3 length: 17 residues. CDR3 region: CASSLSPGAKTNTEAFF. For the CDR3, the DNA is TGTGCCAGCAGCCTAAGCCCAGGGGCTAAAACGAACACTGAAGCTTTCTTT.

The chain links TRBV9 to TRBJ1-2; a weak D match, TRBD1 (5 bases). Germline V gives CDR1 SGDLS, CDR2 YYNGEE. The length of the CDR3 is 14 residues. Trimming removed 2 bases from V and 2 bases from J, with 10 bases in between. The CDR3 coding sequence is TGTGCCAGCAGCGTCGGGGGAAGAAACTATGGCTACACCTTC. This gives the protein CASSVGGRNYGYTF.

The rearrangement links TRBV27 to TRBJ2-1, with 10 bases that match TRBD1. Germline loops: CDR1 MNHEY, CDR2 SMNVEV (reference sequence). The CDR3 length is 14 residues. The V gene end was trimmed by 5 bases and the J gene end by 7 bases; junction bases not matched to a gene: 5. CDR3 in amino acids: CASSGGTGENEQFF. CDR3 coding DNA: TGTGCCAGCAGTGGTGGGACAGGGGAGAATGAGCAGTTCTTC.

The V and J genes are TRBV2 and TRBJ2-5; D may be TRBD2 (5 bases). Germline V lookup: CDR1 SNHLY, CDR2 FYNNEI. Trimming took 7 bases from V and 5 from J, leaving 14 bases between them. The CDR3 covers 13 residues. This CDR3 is CASNRAGWETQYF. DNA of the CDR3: TGTGCCAGCAATCGGGCGGGCTGGGAGACCCAGTACTTC.

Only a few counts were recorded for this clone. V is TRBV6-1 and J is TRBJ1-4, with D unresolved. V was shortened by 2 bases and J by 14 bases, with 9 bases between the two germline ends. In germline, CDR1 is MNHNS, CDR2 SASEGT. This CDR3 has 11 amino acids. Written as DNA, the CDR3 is TGTGCCAGCAGTGAATTCCGTGTCCTGTTTTTT. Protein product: CASSEFRVLFF.

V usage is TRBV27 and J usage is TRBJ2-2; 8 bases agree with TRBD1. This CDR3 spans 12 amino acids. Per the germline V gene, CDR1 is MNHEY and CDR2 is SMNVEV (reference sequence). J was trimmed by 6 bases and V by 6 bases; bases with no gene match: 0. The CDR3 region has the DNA TGTGCCAGCAGGACAGGGGCCGGGGAGCTGTTTTTT. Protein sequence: CASRTGAGELFF.